Below, one T cell receptor beta chain is given with its context. A far larger clone is one nucleotide away, so this likely arose from a read error. Additional DNA sequences in this sample encode the identical CDR3. These data come from a study of shared clonotypes between healthy human individuals. The CDR3 is 13 residues long. CDR1 is GTSNPN, CDR2 SVGIG, per germline (reference sequence). The data were produced by immunoSEQ multiplex PCR, yet TCRdb's version contains in-frame clones alone and is incomplete. Of over a million clones listed, 75% to 85% were seen once; the top ten hold roughly 0.61%. V and J are TRBV30 and TRBJ1-3; TRBD1 might be the D (5 bases). This receptor was obtained from a man between 18 and 35 years old in good health. Some clones in this sample may be carry-over from other donors' samples. The sample consisted of memory CD4+ T cells from PBMCs. Subset meaning: CD45RA-negative fraction. The CDR3 loop reads CAWSVSGRNTIYF. DNA for the CDR3: TGTGCCTGGAGTGTCTCAGGGCGAAATACCATATATTTT.